The following is a T cell receptor (beta chain) sequence with its context. Libraries were prepared by immunoSEQ multiplex PCR; TCRdb keeps only in-frame clonotypes and omits some of them. The data show some 150,000 clones, around 87% seen once. The CDR3 runs to 15 residues. CDR1 is SGHKS, CDR2 YYEKEE, per germline (reference sequence). The trim removed 4 bases at V and 4 bases at J, leaving 8 bases unmatched. The sample originates from a study of cytomegalovirus exposure and HLA in healthy donors. On the study more broadly: The same platform used for the roughly 610 first-cohort repertoires was also used for the 95 to 150 validation repertoires, as a later analysis reported.

The chain combines TRBV5-5 with TRBJ2-7; TRBD2 matches 10 bases. The sample was PBMCs. This TCR derives from a woman younger than 45 in good health and CMV-seronegative. The CDR3 is CASSPAGAGGYEQYF. The CDR3 DNA follows: TGTGCCAGCAGCCCGGCGGGAGCGGGGGGGTACGAGCAGTACTTC.